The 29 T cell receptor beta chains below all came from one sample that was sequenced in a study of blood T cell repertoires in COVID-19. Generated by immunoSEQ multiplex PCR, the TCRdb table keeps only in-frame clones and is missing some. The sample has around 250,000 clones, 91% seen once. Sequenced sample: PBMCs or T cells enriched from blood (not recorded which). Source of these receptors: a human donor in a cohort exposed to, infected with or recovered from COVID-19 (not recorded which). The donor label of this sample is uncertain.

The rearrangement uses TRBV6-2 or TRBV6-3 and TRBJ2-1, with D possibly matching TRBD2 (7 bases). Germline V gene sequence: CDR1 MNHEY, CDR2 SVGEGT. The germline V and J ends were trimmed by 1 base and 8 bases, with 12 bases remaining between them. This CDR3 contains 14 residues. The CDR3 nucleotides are TGTGCCAGCAGTTACTGGGGGGGGGCCGATGAGCAGTTCTTC. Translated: CASSYWGGADEQFF.

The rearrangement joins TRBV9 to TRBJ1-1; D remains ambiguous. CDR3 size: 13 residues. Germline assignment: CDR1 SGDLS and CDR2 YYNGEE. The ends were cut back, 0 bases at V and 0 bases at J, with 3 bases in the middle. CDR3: CASSVALNTEAFF. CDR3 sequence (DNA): TGTGCCAGCAGCGTAGCCTTGAACACTGAAGCTTTCTTT.

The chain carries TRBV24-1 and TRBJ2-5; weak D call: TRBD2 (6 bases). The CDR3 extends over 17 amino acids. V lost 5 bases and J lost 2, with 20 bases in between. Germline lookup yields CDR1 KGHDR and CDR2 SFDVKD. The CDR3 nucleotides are TGTGCCACCAGTGCCTACCGGGACTCACCGGAACAAGAGACCCAGTACTTC. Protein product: CATSAYRDSPEQETQYF.

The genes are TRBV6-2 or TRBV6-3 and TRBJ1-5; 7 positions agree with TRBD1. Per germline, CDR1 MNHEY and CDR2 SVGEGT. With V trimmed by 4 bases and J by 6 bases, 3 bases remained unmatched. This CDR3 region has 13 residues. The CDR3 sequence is CASSWGQSQPQHF. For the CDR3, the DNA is TGTGCCAGCAGTTGGGGACAGTCTCAGCCCCAGCATTTT.

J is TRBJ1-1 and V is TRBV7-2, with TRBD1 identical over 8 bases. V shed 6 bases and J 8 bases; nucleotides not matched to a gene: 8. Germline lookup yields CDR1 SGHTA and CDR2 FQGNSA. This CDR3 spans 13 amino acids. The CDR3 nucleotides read TGTGCCAGCAGATCCACAGGGGGGGTCGAAGCTTTCTTT. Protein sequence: CASRSTGGVEAFF.

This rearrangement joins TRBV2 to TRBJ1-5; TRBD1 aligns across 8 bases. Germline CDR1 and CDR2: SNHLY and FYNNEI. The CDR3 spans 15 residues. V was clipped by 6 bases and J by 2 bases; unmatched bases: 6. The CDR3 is CASSSGQGGNQPQHF. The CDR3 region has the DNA TGTGCCAGCAGCTCCGGACAGGGAGGCAATCAGCCCCAGCATTTT.

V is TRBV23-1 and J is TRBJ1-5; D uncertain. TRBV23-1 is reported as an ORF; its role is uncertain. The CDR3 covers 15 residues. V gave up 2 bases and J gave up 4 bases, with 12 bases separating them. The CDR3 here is CASSQTRVGNQPQHF. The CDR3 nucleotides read TGCGCCAGCAGTCAAACGAGGGTCGGGAATCAGCCCCAGCATTTT.

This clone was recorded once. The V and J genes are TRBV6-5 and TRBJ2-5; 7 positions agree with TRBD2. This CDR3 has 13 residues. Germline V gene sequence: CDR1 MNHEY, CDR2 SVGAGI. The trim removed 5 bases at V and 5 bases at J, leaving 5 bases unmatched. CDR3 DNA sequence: TGTGCCAGCAGTAACAACGGGGGGGAGACCCAGTACTTC. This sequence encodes CASSNNGGETQYF.

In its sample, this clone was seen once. CDR3 sequence (DNA): TGTGCCAGCAGCTTGGCCCCAAGCGGGGGGGCCCTCTACAATGAGCAGTTCTTC. As protein: CASSLAPSGGALYNEQFF. The V gene is TRBV5-4, the J gene TRBJ2-1, with 10 bases lining up with TRBD2. CDR3 length: 18 amino acids. With V trimmed by 0 bases and J by 3 bases, 9 bases remained unmatched. CDR1 and CDR2 from the germline V gene are SGHNT and YYREEE (reference sequence).

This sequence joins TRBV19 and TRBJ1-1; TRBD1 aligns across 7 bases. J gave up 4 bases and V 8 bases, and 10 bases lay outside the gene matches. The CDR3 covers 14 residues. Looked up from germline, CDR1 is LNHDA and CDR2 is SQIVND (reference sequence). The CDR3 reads CASSTGTAFTEAFF. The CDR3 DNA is TGTGCCAGTTCTACCGGGACAGCTTTCACTGAAGCTTTCTTT.

CDR3 residues: CASSNGQGPYEQYF. The CDR3, as DNA: TGTGCCAGTAGTAATGGACAGGGGCCCTACGAGCAGTACTTC. V and J are TRBV19 and TRBJ2-7, with 9 positions matching TRBD1. J lost 2 bases, V lost 4 bases, and 3 bases had no gene match. The germline CDR1 and CDR2 sequences are LNHDA and SQIVND (reference sequence). This CDR3 comprises 14 residues. The whole variable domain, filled in from reference TRBV19 and TRBJ2-7, reads DGGITQSPKYLFRKEGQNVTLSCEQNLNHDAMYWYRQDPGQGLRLIYYSQIVNDFQKGDIAEGYSVSREKKESFPLTVTSAQKNPTAFYLCASSNGQGPYEQYFGPGTRLTVT.

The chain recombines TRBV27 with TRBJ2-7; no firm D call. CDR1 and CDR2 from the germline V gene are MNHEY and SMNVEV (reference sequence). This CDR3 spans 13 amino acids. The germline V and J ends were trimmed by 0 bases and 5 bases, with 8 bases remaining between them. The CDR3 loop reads CASSLSGEDEQYF. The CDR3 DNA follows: TGTGCCAGCAGTTTATCGGGTGAGGACGAGCAGTACTTC.

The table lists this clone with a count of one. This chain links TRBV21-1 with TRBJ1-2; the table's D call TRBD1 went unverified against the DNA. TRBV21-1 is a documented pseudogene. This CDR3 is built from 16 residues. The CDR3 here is CASSIHRGEDNYGYTF. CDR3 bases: TGTGCCAGCAGCATCCACAGGGGGGAGGATAACTATGGCTACACCTTC.

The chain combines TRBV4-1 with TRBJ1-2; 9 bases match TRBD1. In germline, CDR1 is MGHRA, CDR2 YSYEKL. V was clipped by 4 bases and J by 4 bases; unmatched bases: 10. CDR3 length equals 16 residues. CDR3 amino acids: CASSRTGANPFYGYTF. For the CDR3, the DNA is TGCGCCAGCAGCCGGACAGGGGCTAACCCTTTCTATGGCTACACCTTC.

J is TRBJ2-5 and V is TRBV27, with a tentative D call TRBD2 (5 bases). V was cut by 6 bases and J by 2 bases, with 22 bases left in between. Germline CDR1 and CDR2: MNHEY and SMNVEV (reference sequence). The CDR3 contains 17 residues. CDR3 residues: CASSLKPGRRLQETQYF. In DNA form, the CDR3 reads TGTGCCAGCAGCCTGAAACCGGGAAGGAGGCTACAAGAGACCCAGTACTTC.

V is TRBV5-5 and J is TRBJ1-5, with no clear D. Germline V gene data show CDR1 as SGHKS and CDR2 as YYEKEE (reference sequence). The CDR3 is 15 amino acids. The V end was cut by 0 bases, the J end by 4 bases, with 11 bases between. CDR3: CASSLGRLDNQPQHF. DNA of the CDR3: TGTGCCAGCAGCTTGGGACGGCTAGATAATCAGCCCCAGCATTTT.

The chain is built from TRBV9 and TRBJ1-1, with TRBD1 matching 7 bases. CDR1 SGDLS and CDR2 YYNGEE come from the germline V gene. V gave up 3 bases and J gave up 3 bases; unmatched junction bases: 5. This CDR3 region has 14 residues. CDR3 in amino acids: CASSDTGVDTEAFF. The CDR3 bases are TGTGCCAGCAGCGATACAGGGGTGGACACTGAAGCTTTCTTT.

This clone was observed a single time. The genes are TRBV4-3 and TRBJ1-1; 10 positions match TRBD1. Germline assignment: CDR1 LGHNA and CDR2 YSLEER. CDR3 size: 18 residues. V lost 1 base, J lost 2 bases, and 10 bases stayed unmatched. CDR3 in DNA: TGCGCCAGCAGCCAAGGGTCACTAGGACAGGGGGAAAACACTGAAGCTTTCTTT. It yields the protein CASSQGSLGQGENTEAFF.

The CDR3 DNA reads TGTGCCAGCAGTACCAGGGGGCGTAATGAGCAGTTCTTC. Its translation is CASSTRGRNEQFF. The rearrangement links TRBV28 to TRBJ2-1; 8 nucleotides line up with TRBD1. The CDR3 loop spans 13 amino acids. Germline V gene sequence: CDR1 MDHEN, CDR2 SYDVKM. Losses at the gene ends were 5 bases for V and 7 bases for J; bases not matched to a gene: 4.

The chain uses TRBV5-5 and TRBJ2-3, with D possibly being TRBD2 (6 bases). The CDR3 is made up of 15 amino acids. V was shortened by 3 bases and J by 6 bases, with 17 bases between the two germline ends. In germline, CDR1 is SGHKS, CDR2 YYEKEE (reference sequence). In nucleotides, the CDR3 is TGTGCCAGCAGCTCCCTCGCCCTAGGGAGGGATACGCAGTATTTT. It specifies CASSSLALGRDTQYF.

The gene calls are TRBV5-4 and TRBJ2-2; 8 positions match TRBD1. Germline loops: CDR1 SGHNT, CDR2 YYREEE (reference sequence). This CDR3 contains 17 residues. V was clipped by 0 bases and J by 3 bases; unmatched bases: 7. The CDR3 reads CASSLAYRGEDTGELFF. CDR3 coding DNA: TGTGCCAGCAGCTTGGCCTACAGGGGGGAGGACACCGGGGAGCTGTTTTTT.

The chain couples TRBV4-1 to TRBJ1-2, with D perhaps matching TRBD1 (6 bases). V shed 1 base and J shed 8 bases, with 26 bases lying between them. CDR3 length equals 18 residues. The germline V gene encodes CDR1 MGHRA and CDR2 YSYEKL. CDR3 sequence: CASSQGPGMGAKKEGYTF. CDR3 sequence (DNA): TGCGCCAGCAGCCAAGGACCGGGAATGGGGGCCAAAAAAGAGGGCTACACCTTC.

The CDR3 reads CASSPGLMNTEAFF. The CDR3 bases are TGCGCCAGCAGCCCGGGACTGATGAACACTGAAGCTTTCTTT. V is TRBV5-1 and J is TRBJ1-1, with a possible D match to TRBD1 (5 bases). With 4 bases removed from V and 0 bases from J, the gap between germline ends came to 10 bases. CDR1 is SGHRS, CDR2 YFSETQ, per germline. This CDR3 spans 14 amino acids.

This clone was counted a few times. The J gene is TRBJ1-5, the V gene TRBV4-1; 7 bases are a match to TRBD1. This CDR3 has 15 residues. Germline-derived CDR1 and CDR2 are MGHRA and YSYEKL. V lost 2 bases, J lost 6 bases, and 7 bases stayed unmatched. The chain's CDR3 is CASSQPDRDPQPQHF. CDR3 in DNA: TGCGCCAGCAGCCAACCCGACAGGGACCCTCAGCCCCAGCATTTT.

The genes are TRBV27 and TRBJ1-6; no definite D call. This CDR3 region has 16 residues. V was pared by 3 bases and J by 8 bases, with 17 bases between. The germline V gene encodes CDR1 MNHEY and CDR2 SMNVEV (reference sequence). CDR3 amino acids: CASSLTPSRRDSPLHF. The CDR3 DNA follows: TGTGCCAGCAGTTTGACTCCAAGCCGGAGGGATTCACCCCTCCACTTT.

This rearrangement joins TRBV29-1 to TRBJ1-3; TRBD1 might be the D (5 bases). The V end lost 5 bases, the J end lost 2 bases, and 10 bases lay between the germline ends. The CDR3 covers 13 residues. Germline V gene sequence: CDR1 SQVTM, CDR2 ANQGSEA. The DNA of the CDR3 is TGCAGCGTTATTGGGGCGACTGGAAACACCATATATTTT. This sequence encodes CSVIGATGNTIYF.

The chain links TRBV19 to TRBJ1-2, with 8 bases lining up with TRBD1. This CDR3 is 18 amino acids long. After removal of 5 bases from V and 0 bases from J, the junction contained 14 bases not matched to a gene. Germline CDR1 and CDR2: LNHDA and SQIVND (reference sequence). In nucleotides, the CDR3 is TGTGCCAGTAGTTTCCGGACAGGGCCGGGTATAGCTAACTATGGCTACACCTTC. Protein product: CASSFRTGPGIANYGYTF.

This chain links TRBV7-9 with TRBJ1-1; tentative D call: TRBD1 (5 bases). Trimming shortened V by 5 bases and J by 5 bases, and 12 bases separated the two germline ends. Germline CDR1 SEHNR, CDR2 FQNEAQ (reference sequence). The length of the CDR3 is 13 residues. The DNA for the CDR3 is TGTGCCAGCAGCCCCCAGGGTAGAACTGAAGCTTTCTTT. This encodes CASSPQGRTEAFF. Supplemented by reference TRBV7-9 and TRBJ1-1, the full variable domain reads DTGVSQNPRHKITKRGQNVTFRCDPISEHNRLYWYRQTLGQGPEFLTYFQNEAQLEKSRLLSDRFSAERPKGSFSTLEIQRTEQGDSAMYLCASSPQGRTEAFFGQGTRLTVV.

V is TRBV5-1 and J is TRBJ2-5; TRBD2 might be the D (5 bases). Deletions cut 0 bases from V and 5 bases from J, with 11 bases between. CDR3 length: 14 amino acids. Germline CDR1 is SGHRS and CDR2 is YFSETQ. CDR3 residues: CASSLVGVGETQYF. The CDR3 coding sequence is TGCGCCAGCAGCTTGGTGGGAGTCGGGGAGACCCAGTACTTC.